Included here is one TCR beta chain sequence, with context. The record originates from a study of blood T cell repertoires in COVID-19. The assay was immunoSEQ multiplex PCR, and TCRdb's table has in-frame clones only and misses some. The repertoire holds 200,000 to 300,000 clones, with 82% as singletons. The V and J ends lost 6 bases and 4 bases respectively, with 16 bases between them. The CDR3 consists of 15 residues. CDR1 is SNHLY, CDR2 FYNNEI, per germline. This receptor was identified in a woman aged 70-85 years with acute or convalescent COVID-19. The V call is TRBV2, the J call TRBJ2-1, with D perhaps TRBD1 (6 bases). Sequenced sample: peripheral blood. CDR3 coding DNA: TGTGCCAGCAGCAGGGGCAGGGGTCGATACAATGAGCAGTTCTTC. This gives the protein CASSRGRGRYNEQFF.